The T cell receptor (beta chain) described here comes from a study of CD8 T cells in ankylosing spondylitis. Germline values: CDR1 MNHEY, CDR2 SMNVEV (reference sequence). V was pared by 5 bases and J by 0 bases, with 4 bases of the junction left unmatched. This CDR3 region has 15 residues. One entry per CDR3 protein, called by TCRdb with MiXCR from the 5' RACE reads. The repertoire includes 120,000 to 150,000 distinct CDR3 sequences, roughly 8.8% of them detected once, and under 7.5% sits in the top ten. The TCR was taken from a male donor with ankylosing spondylitis. Specimen: synovial fluid, either unsorted or a sorted T cell fraction (not recorded which). The chain uses TRBV27 and TRBJ2-1, with 7 positions matching TRBD1. The CDR3 region has the DNA TGTGCCAGCAGTAGGGGGCTGAGCTCCTACAATGAGCAGTTCTTC. Amino acids: CASSRGLSSYNEQFF.